The 4 T cell receptor beta chains in this list originate from one sample, sequenced in a study of vaccination and CD4 T cells after COVID-19 (dated by TCRdb to 2022 to 2024). The antigens of these receptors remain unknown. Libraries were built with PCR. TCRdb names Illumina iSeq 100 as the instrument used. DNA from cultured CD4+ T cells was subjected to TCR sequencing with the Oncomine TCR Beta short-read assay at the Johns Hopkins FTIC core. TCRdb ran its own pipeline on the public reads, namely fastp trimming at Q25 and MiXCR clone calling, and kept in-frame beta chains. CDR3 protein duplicates are merged, each entry listing the most common genes and DNA. The sample table holds several thousand distinct CDR3 sequences, of which under 75% were seen once. 12% of the sample rests with the top ten. The treatment or condition label, as the study defines it: approximately nine-day PBMC culture with coronavirus spike peptide pools or control peptides (ViraFEST assay).

The specimen was cultured CD4+ T cells from blood, collected after SARS-CoV-2 vaccination. Every receptor here comes from a human donor with COVID-19.

The chain combines TRBV20-1 with TRBJ1-5; the D gene is possibly TRBD1 (6 bases). Germline CDR1 and CDR2: DFQATT and SNEGSKA (reference sequence). Trimming pared 6 bases from V and 3 bases from J, leaving 18 bases between. The CDR3 runs to 15 residues. DNA for the CDR3: TGCAGTGCCCAGGTGGTAGGGGACAACAATCAGCCCCAGCATTTT. Amino acids: CSAQVVGDNNQPQHF.

This clonotype is labeled medium-sized (0.01 to 0.1%). This rearrangement joins TRBV6-5 to TRBJ1-2; the match to TRBD1 covers 7 bases. The V segment lost 2 bases and the J segment 8 bases; nucleotides outside the gene matches: 5. There are 13 residues in the CDR3. Germline assignment: CDR1 MNHEY and CDR2 SVGAGI. CDR3 region: CASSYRGQGGYTF. CDR3 sequence (DNA): TGTGCCAGCAGTTACAGGGGGCAAGGCGGCTACACCTTC.

The chain recombines TRBV24-1 with TRBJ1-1; D gene unclear. Germline V lookup: CDR1 KGHDR, CDR2 SFDVKD. Deletions cut 11 bases from V and 1 base from J, with 13 bases between. CDR3 size: 13 residues. The CDR3 sequence is CAIPPTGNTEAFF. Here the CDR3 DNA reads TGTGCCATACCTCCGACGGGGAACACTGAAGCTTTCTTT.

This sequence joins TRBV11-3 and TRBJ2-7; D possibly corresponds to TRBD1 (6 bases). Deletions cut 3 bases from V and 2 bases from J, with 17 bases between. The CDR3 loop spans 16 amino acids. Germline CDR1 reads SGHNT; CDR2 reads YENEEA. The CDR3 coding sequence is TGTGCCAGCAGCTTGGGCTCTAGGACAGAAACCTACGAGCAGTACTTC. Amino acids: CASSLGSRTETYEQYF.